The 23 T cell receptor beta chains below all came from one sample that was sequenced in a study of graft-versus-host responses after intestinal transplantation. TCRdb's copy holds only in-frame clones and misses some; the assay was immunoSEQ multiplex PCR. Here the sample spans more than 50,000 clones, 91% being singletons. Sequences were derived from PBMCs, sampled roughly 120 days after intestinal transplantation. The receptors stem from a human patient who received an intestinal transplant, so some T cells may come from the graft donor.

The genes are TRBV28 and TRBJ2-5; 12 bases are a match to TRBD2. Matching the DNA end better, TRBJ2-7 makes the J call doubtful. CDR1 is MDHEN, CDR2 SYDVKM, per germline. CDR3 length: 19 residues. The CDR3: CASTQHGLAGGPHPYEQYF. Written as DNA, the CDR3 is TGTGCCAGCACTCAACACGGCCTAGCGGGGGGGCCCCACCCCTACGAGCAGTACTTC.

The chain employs TRBV15 and TRBJ1-2, with unresolved D. CDR1 is LNHNV, CDR2 YYDKDF, per germline (reference sequence). V lost 1 base and J lost 3, with 9 bases in between. The CDR3 is 14 amino acids. CDR3 protein: CATSRGASDYGYTF. Written as DNA, the CDR3 is TGTGCCACCAGCAGAGGGGCGTCAGACTATGGCTACACCTTC.

The V and J genes are TRBV13 and TRBJ2-7; a weak D match, TRBD2 (5 bases). From germline, CDR1 is PRHDT and CDR2 FYEKMQ (reference sequence). The V end was cut by 6 bases, the J end by 2 bases, with 17 bases between. The CDR3 covers 15 residues. CDR3 sequence (DNA): TGTGCCAGCAGTCCCGAGGGCCGGGTCGCCTACGAGCAGTACTTC. It encodes CASSPEGRVAYEQYF. Combining the CDR3 with reference TRBV13 and TRBJ2-7 gives the whole variable domain AAGVIQSPRHLIKEKRETATLKCYPIPRHDTVYWYQQGPGQDPQFLISFYEKMQSDKGSIPDRFSAQQFSDYHSELNMSSLELGDSALYFCASSPEGRVAYEQYFGPGTRLTVT.

The chain links TRBV15 to TRBJ2-5, with a possible D match to TRBD1 (5 bases). TRBJ2-7 matches the DNA end more closely, so the J call is doubtful. This CDR3 is built from 15 residues. The germline V gene has CDR1 LNHNV and CDR2 YYDKDF (reference sequence). The chain's CDR3 is CATSRDPGHLYEQYF. CDR3 nucleotides: TGTGCCACCAGCAGAGACCCCGGACACCTCTACGAGCAGTACTTC.

This chain connects TRBV19 to TRBJ2-1; TRBD2 aligns across 8 bases. Germline CDR1 LNHDA, CDR2 SQIVND (reference sequence). The CDR3 is 15 residues long. Trimming at V came to 7 bases and at J to 9 bases, leaving 14 bases not matched to a gene. This CDR3 reads CASTTGGAGSGEQFF. In nucleotides, the CDR3 is TGTGCCAGTACCACCGGGGGGGCCGGGAGTGGTGAGCAGTTCTTC.

This clone was observed a handful of times. The chain couples TRBV20-1 to TRBJ2-7, with unresolved D. Germline V gives CDR1 DFQATT, CDR2 SNEGSKA (reference sequence). Trimming pared 3 bases from V and 3 bases from J, leaving 3 bases between. The CDR3 runs to 10 residues. CDR3 region: CSARLYEQYF. CDR3 bases: TGCAGTGCTAGGCTCTACGAGCAGTACTTC.

J is TRBJ2-2 and V is TRBV2; TRBD2 matches at 7 bases. Germline CDR1 is SNHLY and CDR2 is FYNNEI. With V trimmed by 8 bases and J by 5 bases, 5 bases remained unmatched. The CDR3 sequence is 13 residues long. The CDR3 coding sequence is TGTGCCAGCCGGGAGGATGGGACCGGGGAGCTGTTTTTT. Its protein is CASREDGTGELFF.

The V and J genes are TRBV27 and TRBJ2-2; D may be TRBD2 (6 bases). The V end lost 6 bases, the J end lost 6 bases, and 17 bases lay between the germline ends. In germline, CDR1 is MNHEY, CDR2 SMNVEV (reference sequence). This CDR3 has 15 residues. DNA of the CDR3: TGTGCCAGCAGAGTTCGGGGAGGCCCTCCCGGGGAGCTGTTTTTT. It encodes CASRVRGGPPGELFF.

The chain carries TRBV27 and TRBJ2-5; 7 positions agree with TRBD1. The CDR3 spans 16 residues. CDR1 and CDR2 from the germline V gene are MNHEY and SMNVEV (reference sequence). Trimming took 5 bases from V and 1 from J; bases not matched to a gene: 10. Here the CDR3 DNA reads TGTGCCAGCAGTGACTGGACAGGTGGGACCCAAGAGACCCAGTACTTC. Translation gives CASSDWTGGTQETQYF.

The genes are TRBV28 and TRBJ2-1; D gene uncertain. The germline V and J ends were trimmed by 1 base and 6 bases, with 10 bases remaining between them. The CDR3 is made up of 14 amino acids. Germline CDR1 MDHEN, CDR2 SYDVKM. In nucleotides, the CDR3 is TGTGCCAGCAGTTTATTTTACCGCGGCAATGAGCAGTTCTTC. Its protein product is CASSLFYRGNEQFF. Filled out from reference TRBV28 and TRBJ2-1, the complete variable domain reads DVKVTQSSRYLVKRTGEKVFLECVQDMDHENMFWYRQDPGLGLRLIYFSYDVKMKEKGDIPEGYSVSREKKERFSLILESASTNQTSMYLCASSLFYRGNEQFFGPGTRLTVL.

The V gene is TRBV2, the J gene TRBJ2-2, with TRBD1 matching over 7 bases. The CDR3 totals 13 residues. Germline lookup yields CDR1 SNHLY and CDR2 FYNNEI. After removal of 8 bases from V and 1 base from J, the junction contained 1 base not matched to a gene. DNA for the CDR3: TGTGCCAGCGGGGACAGGAACACCGGGGAGCTGTTTTTT. As protein: CASGDRNTGELFF. Full variable domain (rest looked up from reference TRBV2 and TRBJ2-2): EPEVTQTPSHQVTQMGQEVILRCVPISNHLYFYWYRQILGQKVEFLVSFYNNEISEKSEIFDDQFSVERPDGSNFTLKIRSTKLEDSAMYFCASGDRNTGELFFGEGSRLTVL.

The sample holds a few counts of this clone. The chain links TRBV7-9 to TRBJ1-1; D perhaps matches TRBD1 (5 bases). CDR3 length: 13 amino acids. Trimming left V 3 bases short and J 1 base short, with 6 bases between. Germline assignment: CDR1 SEHNR and CDR2 FQNEAQ (reference sequence). This CDR3 is CASSFQGNTEAFF. The DNA for the CDR3 is TGTGCCAGCAGCTTCCAGGGGAACACTGAAGCTTTCTTT.

CDR3 in amino acids: CASSQDRAADTQYF. CDR3 nucleotides: TGCGCCAGCAGCCAAGATCGGGCGGCAGATACGCAGTATTTT. The chain has TRBV4-1 and TRBJ2-3; no reliable D call. The CDR3 runs 14 residues. Looked up from germline, CDR1 is MGHRA and CDR2 is YSYEKL. Trimming shortened V by 0 bases and J by 4 bases, and 8 bases separated the two germline ends.

CDR3 DNA sequence: TGTGCCAGCAGTTTACCCTTCTCCTACGAGCAGTACTTC. Amino acid sequence: CASSLPFSYEQYF. V gene TRBV28 combines with J gene TRBJ2-7; D uncertain. The ends were cut back, 2 bases at V and 0 bases at J, with 5 bases in the middle. The CDR3 is made up of 13 amino acids. CDR1 and CDR2 from the germline V gene are MDHEN and SYDVKM.

The rearrangement links TRBV7-9 to TRBJ2-3; D perhaps matches TRBD2 (6 bases). V gave up 11 bases and J gave up 4 bases, with 13 bases separating them. Germline loops: CDR1 SEHNR, CDR2 FQNEAQ (reference sequence). The CDR3 sequence is 12 residues long. The CDR3 DNA sequence: TGTGCCTCCTCTAGCGCAGCAGATACGCAGTATTTT. This translates into CASSSAADTQYF. The full variable domain, in which reference TRBV7-9 and TRBJ2-3 provide the parts outside the CDR3, is DTGVSQNPRHKITKRGQNVTFRCDPISEHNRLYWYRQTLGQGPEFLTYFQNEAQLEKSRLLSDRFSAERPKGSFSTLEIQRTEQGDSAMYLCASSSAADTQYFGPGTRLTVL.

V usage is TRBV6-6 and J usage is TRBJ2-2; D gene unclear. V gave up 0 bases and J gave up 4 bases, with 3 bases separating them. CDR3 length: 13 amino acids. Looked up from germline, CDR1 is MNHNY and CDR2 is SVGAGI (reference sequence). Written as DNA, the CDR3 is TGTGCCAGCAGTTACTCGATCACCGGGGAGCTGTTTTTT. It translates to CASSYSITGELFF.

The CDR3 spells CASSPTRQPNQPQHF. The CDR3 DNA is TGTGCCAGCAGCCCTACCCGACAGCCCAATCAGCCCCAGCATTTT. The chain combines TRBV6-5 with TRBJ1-5; TRBD1 might be the D (5 bases). This CDR3 has 15 residues. Trimming removed 6 bases at V and 3 bases at J, with 15 bases between. The germline CDR1 and CDR2 sequences are MNHEY and SVGAGI.

This chain links TRBV4-2 with TRBJ2-3, with 7 bases that match TRBD2. The germline V gene encodes CDR1 LGHNA and CDR2 YNFKEQ. V gave up 4 bases and J gave up 0 bases; unmatched junction bases: 7. The CDR3 length is 16 residues. The CDR3 is CASSPIPGGSTDTQYF. In nucleotides, the CDR3 is TGTGCCAGCAGCCCCATCCCGGGAGGAAGCACAGATACGCAGTATTTT.

Concerning this clone: This CDR3 is also generated by other DNA sequences in the sample. V usage is TRBV7-6 and J usage is TRBJ2-5; D uncertain. TRBJ2-7 matches the DNA end more closely, so the J call is doubtful. CDR1 is SGHVS and CDR2 is FNYEAQ in the germline V gene. CDR3 length: 14 amino acids. CDR3 in DNA: TGTGCCAGCAGCTTTGGCACCGGAACCTACGAGCAGTACTTC. Protein product: CASSFGTGTYEQYF.

V usage is TRBV4-1 and J usage is TRBJ1-5, with D unclear. The CDR3 runs 10 residues. V gave up 8 bases and J gave up 11 bases, with 10 bases separating them. Per the germline V gene, CDR1 is MGHRA and CDR2 is YSYEKL. The chain's CDR3 is CASPPVAQHF. The CDR3 DNA is TGCGCCAGCCCCCCGGTGGCCCAGCATTTT.

The rearrangement joins TRBV28 to TRBJ1-1, with D maybe TRBD1 (5 bases). V was cut by 2 bases and J by 5 bases, with 12 bases left in between. The CDR3 spans 14 residues. Germline V gene lookup returns CDR1 MDHEN and CDR2 SYDVKM. CDR3 region: CASSLRSGHTEAFF. In DNA, the CDR3 is TGTGCCAGCAGTTTACGTTCGGGGCATACTGAAGCTTTCTTT. The full variable domain, rest sourced from reference TRBV28 and TRBJ1-1, is DVKVTQSSRYLVKRTGEKVFLECVQDMDHENMFWYRQDPGLGLRLIYFSYDVKMKEKGDIPEGYSVSREKKERFSLILESASTNQTSMYLCASSLRSGHTEAFFGQGTRLTVV.

The V call is TRBV9, the J call TRBJ2-7, with TRBD1 matching over 8 bases. The CDR3 has 13 residues. The ends lost 2 bases at V and 4 bases at J; junction bases unmatched: 2. The germline gives CDR1 SGDLS, CDR2 YYNGEE. CDR3 DNA sequence: TGTGCCAGCAGCGTGGGACAGGATTACGAGCAGTACTTC. Translated: CASSVGQDYEQYF.

This clone was counted between two and nine times. V gene TRBV6-6 combines with J gene TRBJ1-3, with D uncertain. The CDR3 consists of 15 residues. CDR1 MNHNY and CDR2 SVGAGI come from the germline V gene (reference sequence). Trimming took 2 bases from V and 0 from J, leaving 8 bases between them. CDR3 protein: CASSYGGVSGNTIYF. Here the CDR3 DNA reads TGTGCCAGCAGTTACGGTGGAGTCTCTGGAAACACCATATATTTT.